One TCR beta chain is described in this entry. This entry comes from a study of blood T cell repertoires in COVID-19. About the research overall: Spain, Italy and the United States supplied samples that represented acute and convalescent COVID-19. PBMCs, B-cell-depleted T cells, or T cells were the source of the cDNA or gDNA that made up the material.

Authors' methods: It was from reference gene primer amplification that nucleated cell counts were estimated. This table comes from immunoSEQ multiplex PCR, and its TCRdb copy is limited to in-frame clones, with some not included. V and J calls and clone size follow that table, whereas D and trimming were derived from the DNA. The data contain about 170,000 clones, approximately 90% of them seen just once; the ten biggest clones take up around 0.77%. V was cut by 2 bases and J by 6 bases, with 8 bases left in between. Germline assignment: CDR1 SGHTA and CDR2 FQGNSA. The CDR3 is made up of 13 amino acids.

Sample: PBMCs or T cells enriched from blood (not recorded which). The rearrangement uses TRBV7-2 and TRBJ1-5, with D hard to call. This receptor was obtained from a woman aged 18-29 years who had recovered from COVID-19. The CDR3 reads CASSLKISQPQHF. The CDR3 coding sequence is TGTGCCAGCAGCTTAAAAATTAGTCAGCCCCAGCATTTT. The whole variable domain, filled in from reference TRBV7-2 and TRBJ1-5, reads GAGVSQSPSNKVTEKGKDVELRCDPISGHTALYWYRQSLGQGLEFLIYFQGNSAPDKSGLPSDRFSAERTGGSVSTLTIQRTQQEDSAVYLCASSLKISQPQHFGDGTRLSIL.